This entry features one T cell receptor beta chain sequence. TCRdb's table, derived via immunoSEQ multiplex PCR, lists solely in-frame clones and lacks some. The top ten clones hold about 4% of a sample with roughly 250,000 clones, roughly 81% of them seen once. The sample comes from a study of blood T cell repertoires in COVID-19. The overall study: Donors in the United States, Italy and Spain gave samples during acute or convalescent COVID-19. Nucleic acid was either cDNA or gDNA, and it came from T cells, B-cell-depleted T cells, or PBMCs.

The CDR3 contains 14 residues. V was trimmed by 4 bases and J by 0 bases, leaving 11 bases between them. Germline lookup yields CDR1 SGDLS and CDR2 YYNGEE. Sequencing was performed on peripheral blood. The chain uses TRBV9 and TRBJ2-7; possible D gene TRBD2, 6 bases. This receptor was taken from a man aged 45-65 years with acute or convalescent COVID-19. CDR3 bases: TGTGCCAGCAGCTTGGGACTTGTCTCCTACGAGCAGTACTTC. Residues: CASSLGLVSYEQYF. The entire variable domain, with the rest obtained from reference TRBV9 and TRBJ2-7, is as follows: DSGVTQTPKHLITATGQRVTLRCSPRSGDLSVYWYQQSLDQGLQFLIQYYNGEERAKGNILERFSAQQFPDLHSELNLSSLELGDSALYFCASSLGLVSYEQYFGPGTRLTVT.